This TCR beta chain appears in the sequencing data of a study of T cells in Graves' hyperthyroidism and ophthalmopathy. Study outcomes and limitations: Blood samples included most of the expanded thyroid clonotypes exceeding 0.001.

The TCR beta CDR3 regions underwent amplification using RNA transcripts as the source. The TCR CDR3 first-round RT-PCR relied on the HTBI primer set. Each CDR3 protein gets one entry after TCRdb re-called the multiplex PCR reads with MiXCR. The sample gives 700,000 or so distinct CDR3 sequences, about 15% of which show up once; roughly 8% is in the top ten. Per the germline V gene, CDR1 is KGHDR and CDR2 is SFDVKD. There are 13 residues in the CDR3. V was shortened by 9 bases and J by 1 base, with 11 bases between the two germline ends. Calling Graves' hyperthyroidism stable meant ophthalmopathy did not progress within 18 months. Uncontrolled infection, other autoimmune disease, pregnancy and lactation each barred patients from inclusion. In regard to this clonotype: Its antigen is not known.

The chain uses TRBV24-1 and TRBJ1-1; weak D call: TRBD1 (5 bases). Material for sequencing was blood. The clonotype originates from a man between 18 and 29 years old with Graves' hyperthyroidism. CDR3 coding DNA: TGTGCCACCCGAGAGGGGTGGAACACTGAAGCTTTCTTT. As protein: CATREGWNTEAFF.